One sample yielded the 8 T cell receptor beta chains listed below, sequenced in a study of vaccination and CD4 T cells after COVID-19. Noted treatment: approximately 9-day PBMC culture with coronavirus spike peptide pools or control peptides (ViraFEST assay). The Oncomine TCR Beta short-read assay sequenced DNA from cultured CD4+ T cells. One entry per CDR3 protein results from TCRdb running MiXCR on the PCR reads. The repertoire has over 10,000 distinct CDR3 sequences, over 40% of them found once; the top ten carry about 9.8%. The antigens these receptors bind are not known. What was sequenced was CD4+ T cells from blood, cultured in vitro. These receptors came from a human donor who had recovered from COVID-19.

A few counts support this clonotype. This chain joins TRBV27 and TRBJ2-3; D is possibly TRBD2 (5 bases). V was trimmed by 5 bases and J by 1 base, leaving 13 bases between them. CDR3 length: 15 residues. Germline V gene sequence: CDR1 MNHEY, CDR2 SMNVEV (reference sequence). This CDR3 reads CASSPSFGGTDTQYF. CDR3 sequence (DNA): TGTGCCAGCAGTCCATCGTTCGGGGGCACAGATACGCAGTATTTT.

The genes are TRBV7-2 and TRBJ2-3, with a weak D call TRBD2 (6 bases). The CDR3 runs 14 residues. The germline CDR1 and CDR2 sequences are SGHTA and FQGNSA. V was shortened by 3 bases and J by 3 bases, with 10 bases between the two germline ends. CDR3 bases: TGTGCCAGCAGCTTCGGGAGATTTACAGATACGCAGTATTTT. Translating it yields CASSFGRFTDTQYF.

This chain joins TRBV5-1 and TRBJ2-3, with 8 bases that match TRBD1. The CDR3 is 20 residues long. Germline loops: CDR1 SGHRS, CDR2 YFSETQ. The V and J ends lost 4 bases and 2 bases, in that order; junction bases with no gene match: 21. The CDR3 reads CASSEHPIRRGPNHTDTQYF. CDR3 coding DNA: TGCGCCAGCAGCGAACACCCAATTCGCAGGGGGCCAAATCACACAGATACGCAGTATTTT. Full variable domain (rest looked up from reference TRBV5-1 and TRBJ2-3): KAGVTQTPRYLIKTRGQQVTLSCSPISGHRSVSWYQQTPGQGLQFLFEYFSETQRNKGNFPGRFSGRQFSNSRSEMNVSTLELGDSALYLCASSEHPIRRGPNHTDTQYFGPGTRLTVL.

The rearrangement joins TRBV5-4 to TRBJ2-5; no firm D call. V lost 7 bases, J lost 5 bases, and 6 bases lay in between. The CDR3 totals 10 residues. Per germline, CDR1 SGHNT and CDR2 YYREEE (reference sequence). CDR3 sequence: CASGRETQYF. DNA for the CDR3: TGTGCCAGCGGTAGGGAGACCCAGTACTTC.

This clonotype was seen a few times. The chain uses TRBV6-1 and TRBJ1-1; 9 nucleotides agree with TRBD1. V was pared by 9 bases and J by 4 bases, with 6 bases of the junction left unmatched. Germline V gene data show CDR1 as MNHNS and CDR2 as SASEGT. This CDR3 contains 13 residues. CDR3: CASAGTGFTEAFF. CDR3 DNA sequence: TGTGCCAGTGCCGGGACAGGGTTCACTGAAGCTTTCTTT.

The chain has TRBV24-1 and TRBJ2-3, with 11 bases aligning to TRBD2. Germline values: CDR1 KGHDR, CDR2 SFDVKD. The CDR3 is made up of 16 amino acids. The V and J ends lost 4 bases and 6 bases, in that order; junction bases with no gene match: 8. This CDR3 reads CATSDPTSGRGDTQYF. For the CDR3, the DNA is TGTGCCACCAGTGACCCCACTAGCGGGAGAGGGGATACGCAGTATTTT.

The gene calls are TRBV20-1 and TRBJ2-5; the D gene could be TRBD1 or TRBD2 (5 bases each). The CDR3 has 12 residues. Germline V lookup: CDR1 DFQATT, CDR2 SNEGSKA (reference sequence). Trimming stripped 5 bases from V and 5 bases from J, with 12 bases between. The DNA for the CDR3 is TGCAGTGCTGCGTTGGGGGAGGAGACCCAGTACTTC. It specifies CSAALGEETQYF.

V usage is TRBV12-3 or TRBV12-4 and J usage is TRBJ2-3, with unresolved D. The CDR3 has 14 amino acids. The V end lost 6 bases, the J end lost 2 bases, and 12 bases lay between the germline ends. The CDR3, as DNA: TGTGCCAGCAGGAGTACATTCCCCACAGATACGCAGTATTTT. It encodes CASRSTFPTDTQYF.